Listed here are 27 T cell receptor beta chains from one sample, sequenced in a study of post-analysis software for immune sequencing data. Findings of the study overall: Higher frequency in patients than in controls was seen for about 5 TRBV segments, with TRBV5-6, TRBV5-1 and TRBV20-1 among them.

These receptors' targets are unknown. Unique molecular identifiers had been added to the TCR beta cDNA libraries. Using its own MiXCR run on the PCR reads, TCRdb lists one record per CDR3 protein. The data contain about 760,000 distinct CDR3 sequences, roughly 30% of them singletons. The sequenced sample was blood. These receptors were collected from a girl aged 10-17 years with multiple sclerosis.

The V and J genes are TRBV6-1 and TRBJ1-4, with 7 bases fitting TRBD1. The CDR3 has 15 amino acids. The germline V gene has CDR1 MNHNS and CDR2 SASEGT. With 6 bases clipped from V and 6 bases from J, the junction kept 10 bases outside the gene matches. The CDR3 nucleotides read TGTGCCAGCAGCCAAGACAGGGTGACATATGAAAAACTGTTTTTT. The encoded protein is CASSQDRVTYEKLFF.

This clonotype was seen a few times. The rearrangement links TRBV4-1 to TRBJ1-1; D is uncertain. The V end lost 3 bases, the J end lost 7 bases, and 21 bases lay between the germline ends. Per the germline V gene, CDR1 is MGHRA and CDR2 is YSYEKL. The CDR3 has 16 residues. Written as DNA, the CDR3 is TGCGCCAGCAGCCACCCGACGGCAGGACGGTCCCGTGAAGCTTTCTTT. As protein: CASSHPTAGRSREAFF.

With respect to this clonotype: The junction shows a germline mismatch at one end, possibly a read error. The CDR3 DNA follows: TGCGGCGTTGGGGGGACCGCGGACAGGGGAGGAGAGACCCAGTACTTC. This gives the protein CGVGGTADRGGETQYF. The V and J genes are TRBV29-1 and TRBJ2-5; 9 nucleotides line up with TRBD1. The CDR3 covers 16 residues. In germline, CDR1 is SQVTM, CDR2 ANQGSEA.

This clonotype was recorded many times. The chain carries TRBV6-4 and TRBJ1-2; D is unclear. Germline V gene sequence: CDR1 MRHNA, CDR2 SNTAGT. V lost 6 bases and J 2 bases, leaving 7 bases between the germline ends. There are 12 residues in the CDR3. Here the CDR3 reads CASRGANYGYTF. As DNA, the CDR3 is TGTGCCAGCAGGGGCGCGAACTATGGCTACACCTTC.

This clonotype was counted only a few times. The chain carries TRBV6-5 and TRBJ1-4; no definite D call. CDR1 is MNHEY and CDR2 is SVGAGI in the germline V gene. V was shortened by 8 bases and J by 0 bases, with 13 bases between the two germline ends. This CDR3 is built from 15 residues. The CDR3 loop reads CASGSYRATNEKLFF. In nucleotides, the CDR3 is TGTGCCAGCGGGTCTTATAGAGCAACTAATGAAAAACTGTTTTTT.

As regards this clonotype: Germline and junction disagree at one end, which may indicate a read error. This chain joins TRBV28 and TRBJ2-7; 10 bases agree with TRBD2. Germline CDR1 MDHEN, CDR2 SYDVKM. CDR3 length: 15 amino acids. The CDR3 sequence: CASSLLSSGSYGQYF. Written as DNA, the CDR3 is TGTGCCAGCAGTTTATTGTCTAGCGGGAGTTACGGGCAGTACTTC.

In the case of this clonotype: A junction boundary mismatches the germline segment, possibly from a read error. The chain has TRBV12-3 or TRBV12-4 and TRBJ2-3; D is uncertain. The CDR3 has 12 amino acids. The CDR3 loop reads CASRVTTDMQYF. The DNA of the CDR3 is TGTGCCAGCAGAGTGACCACAGATATGCAGTATTTT.

This chain links TRBV28 with TRBJ2-7, with D perhaps matching TRBD1 or TRBD2 (6 bases each). This CDR3 comprises 17 residues. Trimming removed 2 bases at V and 0 bases at J, with 17 bases between. From germline, CDR1 is MDHEN and CDR2 SYDVKM. CDR3 sequence (DNA): TGTGCCAGCAGTTTAGGGGGGCATAACGGGAGCTCCTACGAGCAGTACTTC. Its protein product is CASSLGGHNGSSYEQYF.

J is TRBJ2-5 and V is TRBV2; a possible D gene is TRBD2 (5 bases). The CDR3 has 13 amino acids. Germline V gene sequence: CDR1 SNHLY, CDR2 FYNNEI. Trimming removed 11 bases from V and 3 bases from J, with 16 bases in between. The CDR3 nucleotides are TGTGCCGGGCGCGCGGGCGAAAAAGAGACCCAGTACTTC. Translation gives CAGRAGEKETQYF.

V and J are TRBV28 and TRBJ2-5, with D maybe TRBD2 (5 bases). Trimming stripped 1 base from V and 4 bases from J, with 10 bases between. Germline CDR1 reads MDHEN; CDR2 reads SYDVKM. The CDR3 contains 14 residues. CDR3 sequence reads: CASSLFDGRETQYF. In nucleotides, the CDR3 is TGTGCCAGCAGTTTATTCGATGGGAGAGAGACCCAGTACTTC.

Only one count was recorded for this clonotype. The CDR3 loop reads CASRLTRGRAVMQYF. CDR3 DNA sequence: TGTGCCAGCAGGTTGACTAGAGGGAGGGCCGTTATGCAGTATTTT. J is TRBJ2-3 and V is TRBV12-3 or TRBV12-4, with TRBD2 identical over 7 bases. V gave up 6 bases and J gave up 11 bases; unmatched junction bases: 17. The CDR3 runs to 15 residues.

This clonotype was observed a handful of times. The CDR3 here is CASSRYRGPQETQYF. DNA for the CDR3: TGTGCCAGCAGCCGTTACAGGGGTCCGCAAGAGACCCAGTACTTC. The chain carries TRBV6-5 and TRBJ2-5; 7 bases map to TRBD1. Trimming cost V 6 bases and J 2 bases; bases outside gene matches: 9. This CDR3 contains 15 residues. The germline V gene has CDR1 MNHEY and CDR2 SVGAGI.

This clonotype was recorded a few times. The chain recombines TRBV5-6 with TRBJ2-6; D is undetermined. V was trimmed by 6 bases and J by 4 bases, leaving 5 bases between them. The CDR3 loop spans 12 amino acids. The germline gives CDR1 SGHDT, CDR2 YYEEEE. CDR3: CASIAGANVLTF. In DNA, the CDR3 is TGTGCCAGCATCGCGGGGGCCAACGTCCTGACTTTC.

The chain couples TRBV7-2 to TRBJ1-4; 10 bases fit TRBD1. Germline assignment: CDR1 SGHTA and CDR2 FQGNSA. The CDR3 is 16 residues long. The trim removed 6 bases at V and 0 bases at J, leaving 4 bases unmatched. CDR3 loop: CASSRGQGTTNEKLFF. The CDR3 DNA follows: TGTGCCAGCAGTCGGGGACAGGGGACAACTAATGAAAAACTGTTTTTT.

The chain combines TRBV9 with TRBJ2-7; TRBD1 matches 7 bases. CDR3 length: 14 amino acids. Germline CDR1 and CDR2: SGDLS and YYNGEE. Trimming at V came to 0 bases and at J to 5 bases, leaving 5 bases not matched to a gene. The CDR3 DNA follows: TGTGCCAGCAGCGTAGGTGTGGGACAGAACGAGCAGTACTTC. Protein: CASSVGVGQNEQYF.

At least ten counts were recorded for this clonotype. The chain joins TRBV20-1 to TRBJ2-7; TRBD2 is a possible D gene (6 bases). Germline V lookup: CDR1 DFQATT, CDR2 SNEGSKA (reference sequence). The CDR3 is 14 residues long. The V end lost 4 bases, the J end lost 0 bases, and 13 bases lay between the germline ends. The CDR3 DNA reads TGCAGTGCTACCCCGGAGGGGAACTCCTACGAGCAGTACTTC. This codes for CSATPEGNSYEQYF.

Many counts were recorded for this clonotype. J is TRBJ1-2 and V is TRBV4-1; 7 bases fit TRBD1. CDR1 is MGHRA, CDR2 YSYEKL, per germline. This CDR3 contains 16 residues. Losses at the gene ends were 0 bases for V and 4 bases for J; bases not matched to a gene: 8. The CDR3 DNA reads TGCGCCAGCAGCCAAGACTGGGACAGACGTCCCTATGGCTACACCTTC. Translation gives CASSQDWDRRPYGYTF.

The chain joins TRBV25-1 to TRBJ2-3, with D perhaps matching TRBD1 or TRBD2 (6 bases each). Between the trimmed V and J ends, which lost 4 bases and 0 bases, there was a span of 17 bases. Germline assignment: CDR1 MGHDK and CDR2 SYGVNS. The CDR3 has 17 amino acids. CDR3 DNA sequence: TGTGCCAGCAGTGTGGGTTCCGGGGGCTCTAGCACAGATACGCAGTATTTT. Protein: CASSVGSGGSSTDTQYF.

This clonotype was recorded a few times. V gene TRBV28 combines with J gene TRBJ2-3; D unclear. This CDR3 has 15 residues. Germline CDR1 MDHEN, CDR2 SYDVKM. V lost 4 bases and J lost 4, with 15 bases in between. The CDR3 DNA is TGTGCCAGCAGTTCGCCCGTCCTGGGCGCAGATACGCAGTATTTT. It yields the protein CASSSPVLGADTQYF.

A few counts support this clonotype. One junction end disagrees with the germline gene, perhaps due to a read error. The chain uses TRBV15 and TRBJ2-1, with 8 bases that match TRBD1. Germline lookup yields CDR1 LNHNV and CDR2 YYDKDF (reference sequence). This CDR3 spans 15 amino acids. DNA of the CDR3: TGTGCCACCAGCGGAGAGACAGGGGCGATCGGTGAGCAGTTCTTC. Its translation: CATSGETGAIGEQFF.

The V call is TRBV6-6, the J call TRBJ2-5; D is unresolved. The CDR3 is made up of 17 amino acids. The V end lost 2 bases, the J end lost 5 bases, and 21 bases lay between the germline ends. Germline V gives CDR1 MNHNY, CDR2 SVGAGI (reference sequence). The CDR3 spells CASSYHLSLAGSETQYF. The CDR3, as DNA: TGTGCCAGCAGTTACCATTTATCCCTGGCCGGTTCGGAGACCCAGTACTTC.

This clonotype was observed a few times. The rearrangement joins TRBV20-1 to TRBJ1-2, with TRBD1 as a possible D gene (6 bases). Germline CDR1 and CDR2: DFQATT and SNEGSKA (reference sequence). V gave up 6 bases and J gave up 8 bases, with 13 bases separating them. CDR3 size: 11 residues. For the CDR3, the DNA is TGCAGTGCGAGGGGGAGGGAAGGCTACACCTTC. Amino acids: CSARGREGYTF.

Note on this clonotype: A much larger clone differs by one base, so this may be a read error. V gene TRBV7-2 combines with J gene TRBJ2-5; 10 bases are shared with TRBD2. TRBJ2-7 explains the end of the DNA better; the J call may be wrong. The germline V gene has CDR1 SGHTA and CDR2 FQGNSA. The CDR3 covers 15 residues. DNA for the CDR3: TGTGCCGGCAGCTTAGGGACTAGCGCCCTCTACGAGCAGTACTTC. As protein: CAGSLGTSALYEQYF.

The chain employs TRBV20-1 and TRBJ1-1; no definite D call. Germline-derived CDR1 and CDR2 are DFQATT and SNEGSKA (reference sequence). The V and J ends lost 7 bases and 0 bases respectively, with 18 bases between them. The CDR3 is made up of 15 amino acids. The chain's CDR3 is CSVESPFSVNTEAFF. In nucleotides, the CDR3 is TGCAGTGTCGAGTCGCCCTTTTCGGTGAACACTGAAGCTTTCTTT.

The V gene is TRBV2, the J gene TRBJ1-2, with a possible D match to TRBD1 (5 bases). Trimming left V 11 bases short and J 2 bases short, with 15 bases between. Germline V CDR1 and CDR2: SNHLY, FYNNEI. The CDR3 runs to 13 residues. The CDR3 DNA is TGTGCCCTCAGAGTGGGGGGGAACTATGGCTACACCTTC. Translating it yields CALRVGGNYGYTF.

J is TRBJ1-1 and V is TRBV6-1; TRBD1 agrees at 8 bases. CDR1 is MNHNS and CDR2 is SASEGT in the germline V gene. This CDR3 has 14 amino acids. V lost 5 bases, J lost 0 bases, and 2 bases stayed unmatched. The CDR3 coding sequence is TGTGCCAGCAGTTCGGGACAGGTGAACACTGAAGCTTTCTTT. This gives the protein CASSSGQVNTEAFF.

The chain employs TRBV6-5 and TRBJ2-7; maybe TRBD1 (5 bases). With the DNA end fitting TRBJ2-5 better, the J assignment may be wrong. CDR3 length: 13 residues. CDR1 is MNHEY, CDR2 SVGAGI, per germline. The CDR3 DNA sequence: TGTGCCAGCAGTCGGACATTCGGAGAGACCCAGTACTTC. It translates to CASSRTFGETQYF.